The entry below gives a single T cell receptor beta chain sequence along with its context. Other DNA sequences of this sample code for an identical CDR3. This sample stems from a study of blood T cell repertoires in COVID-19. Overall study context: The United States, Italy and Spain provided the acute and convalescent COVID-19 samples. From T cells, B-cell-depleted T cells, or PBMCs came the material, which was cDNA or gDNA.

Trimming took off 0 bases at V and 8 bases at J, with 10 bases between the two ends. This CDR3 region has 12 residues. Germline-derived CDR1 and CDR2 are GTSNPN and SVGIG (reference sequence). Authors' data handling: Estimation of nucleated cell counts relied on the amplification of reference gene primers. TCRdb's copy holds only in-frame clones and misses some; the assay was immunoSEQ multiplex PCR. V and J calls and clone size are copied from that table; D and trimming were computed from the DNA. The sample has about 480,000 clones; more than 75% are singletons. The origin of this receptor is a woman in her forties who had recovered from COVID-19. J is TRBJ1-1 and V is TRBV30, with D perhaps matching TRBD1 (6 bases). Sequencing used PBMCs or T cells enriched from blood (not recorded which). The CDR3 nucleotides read TGTGCCTGGAGTGTAGACAGGACCGAAGCTTTCTTT. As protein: CAWSVDRTEAFF. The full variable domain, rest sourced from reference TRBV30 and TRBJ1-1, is SQTIHQWPATLVQPVGSPLSLECTVEGTSNPNLYWYRQAAGRGLQLLFYSVGIGQISSEVPQNLSASRPQDRQFILSSKKLLLSDSGFYLCAWSVDRTEAFFGQGTRLTVV.